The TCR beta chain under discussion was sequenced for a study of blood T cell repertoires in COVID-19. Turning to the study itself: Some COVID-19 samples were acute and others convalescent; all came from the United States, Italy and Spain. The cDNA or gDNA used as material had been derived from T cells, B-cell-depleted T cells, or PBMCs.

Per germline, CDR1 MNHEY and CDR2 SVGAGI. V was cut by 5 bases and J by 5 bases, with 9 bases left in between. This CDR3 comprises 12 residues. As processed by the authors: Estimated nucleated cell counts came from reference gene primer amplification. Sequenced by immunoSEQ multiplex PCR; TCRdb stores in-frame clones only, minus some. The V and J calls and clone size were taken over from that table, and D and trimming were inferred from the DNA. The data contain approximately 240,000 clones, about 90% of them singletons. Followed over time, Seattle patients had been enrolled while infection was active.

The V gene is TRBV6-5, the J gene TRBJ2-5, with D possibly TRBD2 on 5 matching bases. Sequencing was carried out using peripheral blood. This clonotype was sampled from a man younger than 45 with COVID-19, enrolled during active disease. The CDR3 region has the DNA TGTGCCAGCAGTCGGGGTGGCGAGACCCAGTACTTC. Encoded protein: CASSRGGETQYF.